This T cell receptor beta chain comes out of a study of blood T cell repertoires in COVID-19. Study-wide context: Acute-phase and convalescent COVID-19 samples originated in the United States, Italy and Spain.

This CDR3 is 17 amino acids long. The V segment lost 4 bases and the J segment 2 bases; nucleotides outside the gene matches: 12. In germline, CDR1 is MDHEN, CDR2 SYDVKM. Original processing methods: By means of reference gene primer amplification, nucleated cell counts were estimated. Some clones are missing from TCRdb's copy, which holds only in-frame ones; the method was immunoSEQ multiplex PCR. V and J calls and clone size are those listed in that table; D and trimming were worked out from the DNA. The data contain some 120,000 clones, about 81% of them singletons. This TCR came from a man in his sixties or seventies with acute or convalescent COVID-19. The rearrangement joins TRBV28 to TRBJ1-1; 8 bases fit TRBD1. Specimen: peripheral blood. The CDR3 sequence: CASSSSGTGSVNTEAFF. CDR3 in DNA: TGTGCCAGCAGTTCCTCCGGGACAGGATCTGTCAACACTGAAGCTTTCTTT.